The 5 T cell receptor beta chains presented below share a single source sample, sequenced in a study of blood T cell repertoires in COVID-19. The method was immunoSEQ multiplex PCR; TCRdb's version includes in-frame clones alone and lacks a portion of them. The data hold around 160,000 clones, with roughly 80% observed a single time. The sample consisted of peripheral blood. These receptor sequences come from a human donor with acute or convalescent COVID-19. The donor label of this sample is uncertain.

The chain couples TRBV6-5 to TRBJ2-7; 8 bases map to TRBD1. Looked up from germline, CDR1 is MNHEY and CDR2 is SVGAGI. V was clipped by 10 bases and J by 7 bases; unmatched bases: 9. The CDR3 is made up of 12 amino acids. The DNA of the CDR3 is TGTGCCATCGGACAGGGTCTAGGGGAGCAGTACGTC. This translates into CAIGQGLGEQYV.

This clone was detected only a few times. This chain links TRBV7-9 with TRBJ1-5; no clear D. This CDR3 has 16 residues. Germline CDR1 is SEHNR and CDR2 is FQNEAQ (reference sequence). Between the trimmed V and J ends, which lost 2 bases and 0 bases, there was a span of 11 bases. In DNA, the CDR3 is TGTGCCAGCAGCTTATCAGGCGTGAATAGCAATCAGCCCCAGCATTTT. The encoded protein is CASSLSGVNSNQPQHF.

A single count supports this clone. The rearrangement uses TRBV5-6 and TRBJ1-2; TRBD1 aligns across 8 bases. Germline CDR1 is SGHDT and CDR2 is YYEEEE. The CDR3 spans 15 residues. With V trimmed by 4 bases and J by 2 bases, 7 bases remained unmatched. The CDR3 nucleotides read TGTGCCAGCAGCCCCGGGACAGGCATAAACTATGGCTACACCTTC. Its protein is CASSPGTGINYGYTF.

The chain carries TRBV3-1 (or the pseudogene TRBV3-2) and TRBJ1-2; TRBD1 matches 8 bases. Trimming at V came to 2 bases and at J to 8 bases, leaving 10 bases not matched to a gene. Per the germline V gene, CDR1 is LGHDT and CDR2 is YNNKEL (reference sequence). The CDR3 runs 15 residues. CDR3: CASSQHSGRGQGYTF. The CDR3 DNA reads TGTGCCAGCAGCCAACACTCTGGCAGGGGGCAAGGCTACACCTTC.

The count of this clone is one. The V call is TRBV5-4, the J call TRBJ2-7, with D possibly TRBD2 on 6 matching bases. CDR3 length: 16 amino acids. Germline loops: CDR1 SGHNT, CDR2 YYREEE (reference sequence). V dropped 4 bases and J dropped 0 bases, with 17 bases sitting between them. The CDR3 DNA sequence: TGTGCCAGCAGCGGAGGGATTGGGACTGGCTCCTACGAGCAGTACTTC. It yields the protein CASSGGIGTGSYEQYF.